The clone carrying this TCR beta chain was picked up one time. Its antigen is not identified. This sample was included in a study of T cells in localized non-small cell lung cancer. Study-wide findings and caveats: Median detection of top 100 tumor clones in adjacent lung was around 59 clones.

The repertoire was sequenced with immunoSEQ multiplex PCR; TCRdb's copy has only in-frame clones and lacks some. The table includes roughly 39,000 clones, 90% to 95% detected once. Germline V gives CDR1 SQVTM, CDR2 ANQGSEA. Between the trimmed V and J ends, which lost 6 bases and 4 bases, there was a span of 11 bases. The CDR3 loop spans 12 amino acids. This receptor was identified in a woman aged 40-69 years with stage II lung adenocarcinoma. Sample: PBMCs, taken before any cancer treatment. J is TRBJ2-3 and V is TRBV29-1; D tentatively reads TRBD1 or TRBD2 (6 bases each). The CDR3 is CSVTGRPDTQYF. The CDR3 coding sequence is TGCAGCGTCACAGGGAGGCCAGATACGCAGTATTTT.